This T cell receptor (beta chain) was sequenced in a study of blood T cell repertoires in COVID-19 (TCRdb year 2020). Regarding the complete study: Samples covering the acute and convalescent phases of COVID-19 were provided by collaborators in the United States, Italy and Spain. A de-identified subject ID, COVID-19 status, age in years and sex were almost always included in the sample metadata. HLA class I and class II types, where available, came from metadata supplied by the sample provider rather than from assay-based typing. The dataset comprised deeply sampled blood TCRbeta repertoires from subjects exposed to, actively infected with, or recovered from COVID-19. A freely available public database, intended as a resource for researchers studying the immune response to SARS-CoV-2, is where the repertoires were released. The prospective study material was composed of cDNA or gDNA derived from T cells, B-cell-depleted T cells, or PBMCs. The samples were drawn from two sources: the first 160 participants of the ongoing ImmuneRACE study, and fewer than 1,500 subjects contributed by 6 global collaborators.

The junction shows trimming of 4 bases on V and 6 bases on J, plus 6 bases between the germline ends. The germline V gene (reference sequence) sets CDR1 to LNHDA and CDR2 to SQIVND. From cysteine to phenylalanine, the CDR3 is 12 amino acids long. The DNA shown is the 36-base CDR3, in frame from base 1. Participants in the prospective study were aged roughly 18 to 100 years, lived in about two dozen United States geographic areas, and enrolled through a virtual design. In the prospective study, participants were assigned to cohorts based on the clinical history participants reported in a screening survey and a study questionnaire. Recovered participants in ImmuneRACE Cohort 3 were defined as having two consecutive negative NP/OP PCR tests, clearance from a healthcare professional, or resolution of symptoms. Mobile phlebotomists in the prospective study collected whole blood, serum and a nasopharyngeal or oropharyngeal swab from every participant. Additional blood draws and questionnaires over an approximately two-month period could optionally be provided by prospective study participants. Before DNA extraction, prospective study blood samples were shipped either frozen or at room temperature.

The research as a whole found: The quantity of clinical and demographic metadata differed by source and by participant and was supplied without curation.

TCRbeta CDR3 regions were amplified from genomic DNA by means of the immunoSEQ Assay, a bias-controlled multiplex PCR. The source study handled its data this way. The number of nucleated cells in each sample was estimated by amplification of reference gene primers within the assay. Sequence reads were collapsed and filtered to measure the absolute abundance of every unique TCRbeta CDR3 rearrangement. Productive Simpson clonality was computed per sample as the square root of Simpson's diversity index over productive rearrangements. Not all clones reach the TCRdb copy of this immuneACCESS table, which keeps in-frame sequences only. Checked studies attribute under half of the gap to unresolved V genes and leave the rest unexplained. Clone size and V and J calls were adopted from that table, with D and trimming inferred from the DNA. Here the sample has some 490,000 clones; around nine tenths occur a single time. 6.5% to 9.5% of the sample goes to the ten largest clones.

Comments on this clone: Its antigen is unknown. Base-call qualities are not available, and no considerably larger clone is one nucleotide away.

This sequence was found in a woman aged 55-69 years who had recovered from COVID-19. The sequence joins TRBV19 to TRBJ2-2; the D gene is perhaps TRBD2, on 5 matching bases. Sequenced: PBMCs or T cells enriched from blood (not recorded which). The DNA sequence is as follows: TGTGCCAGTAGTAGGGGAGCCGGGGAGCTGTTTTTT. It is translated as CASSRGAGELFF. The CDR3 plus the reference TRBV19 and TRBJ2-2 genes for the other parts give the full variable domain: DGGITQSPKYLFRKEGQNVTLSCEQNLNHDAMYWYRQDPGQGLRLIYYSQIVNDFQKGDIAEGYSVSREKKESFPLTVTSAQKNPTAFYLCASSRGAGELFFGEGSRLTVL.